A selection of T cell receptor beta chains follows, all from one sample in a study of T cells after yellow fever vaccination. From the 5' RACE reads, TCRdb called clonotypes with MiXCR, one entry per CDR3 protein. This table holds 600,000 to 750,000 distinct CDR3 sequences, 12% found once. Sequenced here: PBMCs, sampled on the day of the yellow fever booster vaccination. The receptors come from a man between 25 and 39 years old who received the YFV17D yellow fever vaccine. Both conserved end residues are trimmed from each CDR3. D genes are given only for firm matches.

J gene: TRBJ2-7
CDR3 length: 12
V gene: TRBV7-2
D gene: .
CDR3 protein: ASSLGAGAGEQY

J gene: TRBJ2-1
CDR3 length: 15
V gene: TRBV27
D gene: TRBD2
CDR3 protein: ASGSSGGLAGRNEQF

J gene: TRBJ2-7
CDR3 length: 11
V gene: TRBV10-3
D gene: .
CDR3 protein: AIMSGSSYEQY

J gene: TRBJ2-2
CDR3 length: 12
V gene: TRBV27
D gene: .
CDR3 protein: ASSPTRRAGELF

J gene: TRBJ2-1
CDR3 length: 17
V gene: TRBV19
D gene: TRBD2
CDR3 protein: ASSKEPWPSGRSNDEQF

J gene: TRBJ2-7
CDR3 length: 12
V gene: TRBV5-5
D gene: TRBD1
CDR3 protein: ASSYRGYPYEQY

J gene: TRBJ2-5
CDR3 length: 13
V gene: TRBV7-9
D gene: .
CDR3 protein: ASSPGMSTGETQY

J gene: TRBJ2-2
CDR3 length: 11
V gene: TRBV19
D gene: TRBD1
CDR3 protein: ASGRGRIGELF

J gene: TRBJ2-1
CDR3 length: 13
V gene: TRBV2
D gene: .
CDR3 protein: ASRPAAGSANEQF

J gene: TRBJ2-4
CDR3 length: 13
V gene: TRBV10-1
D gene: .
CDR3 protein: ASSGGKEAKNIQY

J gene: TRBJ2-1
CDR3 length: 15
V gene: TRBV25-1
D gene: TRBD2
CDR3 protein: ASSEYIPGGGNNEQF

J gene: TRBJ1-6
CDR3 length: 12
V gene: TRBV6-5
D gene: .
CDR3 protein: ASSYMGYNSPLH

J gene: TRBJ2-2
CDR3 length: 10
V gene: TRBV20-1
D gene: .
CDR3 protein: SATKNTGELF

J gene: TRBJ1-6
CDR3 length: 9
V gene: TRBV20-1
D gene: .
CDR3 protein: SARDGSPLH

J gene: TRBJ1-5
CDR3 length: 11
V gene: TRBV7-8
D gene: .
CDR3 protein: ASSFVSNQPQH

J gene: TRBJ2-3
CDR3 length: 12
V gene: TRBV7-3
D gene: .
CDR3 protein: ASSFGVSTDTQY

J gene: TRBJ1-1
CDR3 length: 12
V gene: TRBV20-1
D gene: .
CDR3 protein: SAGERAVNTEAF

J gene: TRBJ1-5
CDR3 length: 10
V gene: TRBV25-1
D gene: .
CDR3 protein: ANVGWHQPQH

J gene: TRBJ2-1
CDR3 length: 15
V gene: TRBV29-1
D gene: .
CDR3 protein: SALRVSLRSTDNEQF

J gene: TRBJ2-2
CDR3 length: 14
V gene: TRBV5-8
D gene: .
CDR3 protein: ASSSISQINTGELF

J gene: TRBJ1-1
CDR3 length: 10
V gene: TRBV10-3
D gene: .
CDR3 protein: AIRAPAAEAF

J gene: TRBJ2-2
CDR3 length: 14
V gene: TRBV4-3
D gene: TRBD1
CDR3 protein: ASSQDGDSHIGELF

J gene: TRBJ1-6
CDR3 length: 13
V gene: TRBV14
D gene: .
CDR3 protein: ASSQADRKNSPLH

J gene: TRBJ1-2
CDR3 length: 10
V gene: TRBV7-2
D gene: .
CDR3 protein: ASSPSRSGYT

J gene: TRBJ2-1
CDR3 length: 13
V gene: TRBV20-1
D gene: TRBD2
CDR3 protein: SAGTSGRTTNEQF

J gene: TRBJ2-7
CDR3 length: 12
V gene: TRBV4-3
D gene: .
CDR3 protein: ASSHQGGTYEQY

J gene: TRBJ2-7
CDR3 length: 11
V gene: TRBV5-6
D gene: TRBD1
CDR3 protein: ASRRGQGGEQY

J gene: TRBJ1-3
CDR3 length: 14
V gene: TRBV27
D gene: .
CDR3 protein: ASSLQDPGYGNTIY

J gene: TRBJ2-7
CDR3 length: 13
V gene: TRBV15
D gene: .
CDR3 protein: ATSRDQGRAYEQY

J gene: TRBJ2-7
CDR3 length: 11
V gene: TRBV6-5
D gene: .
CDR3 protein: ASSYSPDGEQY

J gene: TRBJ2-5
CDR3 length: 11
V gene: TRBV7-2
D gene: .
CDR3 protein: ASSWDNGETQY

J gene: TRBJ1-6
CDR3 length: 12
V gene: TRBV6-2/TRBV6-3
D gene: TRBD1
CDR3 protein: ASRPGTGVSPLH

J gene: TRBJ1-4
CDR3 length: 14
V gene: TRBV7-6
D gene: .
CDR3 protein: ASSLGGLATNEKLF

J gene: TRBJ1-2
CDR3 length: 11
V gene: TRBV6-2/TRBV6-3
D gene: .
CDR3 protein: ASSSSLPTGYT

J gene: TRBJ2-7
CDR3 length: 14
V gene: TRBV6-2/TRBV6-3
D gene: TRBD2
CDR3 protein: ASSRISSGPSYEQY

J gene: TRBJ2-2
CDR3 length: 11
V gene: TRBV9
D gene: .
CDR3 protein: ASSVDRAGELF

J gene: TRBJ2-3
CDR3 length: 14
V gene: TRBV11-2
D gene: TRBD2
CDR3 protein: ASSSWTSARTDTQY

J gene: TRBJ2-3
CDR3 length: 15
V gene: TRBV30
D gene: .
CDR3 protein: AWSDGVLGVPTDTQY

J gene: TRBJ1-4
CDR3 length: 12
V gene: TRBV7-6
D gene: .
CDR3 protein: ASSIRLGGEKLF

J gene: TRBJ1-1
CDR3 length: 11
V gene: TRBV20-1
D gene: .
CDR3 protein: SAQRRTNTEAF

J gene: TRBJ2-1
CDR3 length: 17
V gene: TRBV24-1
D gene: TRBD2
CDR3 protein: ATRPGTSGSSNSYNEQF

J gene: TRBJ2-1
CDR3 length: 13
V gene: TRBV7-2
D gene: TRBD2
CDR3 protein: ASSGSGSIVHEQF

J gene: TRBJ1-5
CDR3 length: 15
V gene: TRBV10-3
D gene: TRBD1
CDR3 protein: AISWGQDLYSNQPQH

J gene: TRBJ2-1
CDR3 length: 11
V gene: TRBV4-1
D gene: TRBD2
CDR3 protein: ASSQASTSGRI

J gene: TRBJ2-5
CDR3 length: 11
V gene: TRBV7-9
D gene: .
CDR3 protein: ASSLAGDWTQY

J gene: TRBJ2-7
CDR3 length: 12
V gene: TRBV18
D gene: TRBD1
CDR3 protein: ASSPPGQDYEQY

J gene: TRBJ2-7
CDR3 length: 11
V gene: TRBV12-3/TRBV12-4
D gene: .
CDR3 protein: ASSLSGPYEQY

J gene: TRBJ1-4
CDR3 length: 11
V gene: TRBV29-1
D gene: .
CDR3 protein: SVEGGADEKLF

J gene: TRBJ2-1
CDR3 length: 12
V gene: TRBV28
D gene: .
CDR3 protein: ASSSDLGVGEQF

J gene: TRBJ1-2
CDR3 length: 13
V gene: TRBV4-3
D gene: .
CDR3 protein: ASSRTTQANYGYT

J gene: TRBJ2-7
CDR3 length: 13
V gene: TRBV20-1
D gene: .
CDR3 protein: SAHTPGGPLSEQY

J gene: TRBJ2-5
CDR3 length: 19
V gene: TRBV4-1
D gene: .
CDR3 protein: ASSQDWGVLRLQSKLETQY

J gene: TRBJ2-3
CDR3 length: 14
V gene: TRBV20-1
D gene: TRBD2
CDR3 protein: SARNRLAGGTDTQY

J gene: TRBJ2-7
CDR3 length: 15
V gene: TRBV28
D gene: TRBD2
CDR3 protein: ASSFLTQTSGYYEQY

J gene: TRBJ1-1
CDR3 length: 14
V gene: TRBV20-1
D gene: TRBD1
CDR3 protein: SATQSRTGAYTEAF